This is a list of T cell receptor beta chains from one sample in a study of blood T cell repertoires in COVID-19. Clones were sequenced by immunoSEQ multiplex PCR, and TCRdb holds only the in-frame ones, with some missing. This table has about 270,000 clones, around 86% appearing once. What was sequenced was peripheral blood. The receptors stem from a man aged 40-49 years with active or convalescent COVID-19. The CDR3 runs from the conserved cysteine through the conserved F or W. A D gene is named only where the DNA matches it firmly. Clone size, where shown, is once, few, many, or a class for clones that have expanded.

abundance	d_gene	j_gene	v_gene	CDR3aa	CDR3nt
-	-	TRBJ2-1	TRBV27	CASSFAGSSYNEQFF	TGTGCCAGCAGTTTCGCGGGGAGCTCCTACAATGAGCAGTTCTTC
-	-	TRBJ1-1	TRBV6-5	CASSYSKTVRTEAFF	TGTGCCAGCAGTTACTCTAAGACAGTGAGGACTGAAGCTTTCTTT
-	TRBD1	TRBJ2-4	TRBV6-5	CASSYGTVAKNIQYF	TGTGCCAGCAGTTACGGGACAGTAGCCAAAAACATTCAGTACTTC
once	-	TRBJ1-4	TRBV6-1	CASSEAGGYGEKLFF	TGTGCCAGCAGTGAAGCAGGGGGATATGGTGAAAAACTGTTTTTT
-	TRBD1	TRBJ2-1	TRBV18	CASSRTGTYNEQFF	TGTGCCAGCTCCAGGACAGGGACCTACAATGAGCAGTTCTTC
-	TRBD1	TRBJ2-7	TRBV19	CASSIVQGPPYEQYF	TGTGCCAGTAGTATCGTACAGGGGCCACCATACGAGCAGTACTTC
-	TRBD2	TRBJ2-1	TRBV4-2	CASSRSGGGQFF	TGTGCCAGCAGCCGAAGCGGGGGGGGTCAGTTCTTC
-	TRBD1	TRBJ2-7	TRBV5-1	CASSLASLQGFGYEQYF	TGCGCCAGCAGCTTGGCCTCTTTACAGGGGTTCGGCTACGAGCAGTACTTC
-	TRBD2	TRBJ2-3	TRBV7-6	CASSPLRGGDTDTQYF	TGTGCCAGCAGCCCCCTCCGCGGGGGGGACACAGATACGCAGTATTTT
-	-	TRBJ1-5	TRBV28	CASSPPGGGASNQPQHF	TGTGCCAGCAGTCCCCCCGGGGGTGGGGCAAGCAATCAGCCCCAGCATTTT
-	TRBD2	TRBJ2-2	TRBV9	CASSPRGGADTGELFF	TGTGCCAGCAGCCCCCGGGGGGGCGCGGACACCGGGGAGCTGTTTTTT
once	-	TRBJ2-1	TRBV9	CASSVGGPYNEQFF	TGTGCCAGCAGCGTAGGTGGCCCCTACAATGAGCAGTTCTTC
-	TRBD2	TRBJ2-4	TRBV4-1	CASSQDRHSGDMTLNIQYF	TGCGCCAGCAGCCAAGATCGTCATAGCGGGGACATGACTTTGAACATTCAGTACTTC
-	TRBD1	TRBJ1-3	TRBV6-6	CASRQGQGGSGNTIYF	TGTGCCAGCAGGCAGGGACAGGGGGGCTCTGGAAACACCATATATTTT
-	-	TRBJ2-7	TRBV2	CASSERQDSYEQYF	TGTGCCAGCAGTGAACGACAGGACTCCTACGAGCAGTACTTC
-	TRBD1	TRBJ2-1	TRBV5-1	CASRTGDHEQFF	TGCGCCAGCCGGACAGGGGACCATGAGCAGTTCTTC